A single sample is the source of the 4 T cell receptor beta chains below, sequenced in a study of T-cell memory formation after mild COVID-19 (dated by TCRdb to about 2021). To prepare the library, 5' RACE was applied. The instrument given in TCRdb is Illumina NovaSeq 6000. TCRdb reran the public reads through fastp at Q25 and MiXCR, keeping productive beta chains. Identical CDR3 protein sequences are pooled into one entry, listed with their most common genes and DNA. The sample yields fewer than 650,000 distinct CDR3 sequences; about 22% were counted once. Roughly 8.1% of the sample goes to the ten largest clones. The material sequenced was PBMCs or a T cell subset sorted from them (not recorded which). These receptors all come from an adult woman who had mild COVID-19 (a few samples of this study predate the infection). The sample titles of this study are shuffled in the database, so cell type and time point are left out; the donor was told from shared clones.

V and J are TRBV10-3 and TRBJ2-5; TRBD1 matches at 8 bases. V lost 6 bases, J lost 5 bases, and 5 bases stayed unmatched. The CDR3 extends over 13 amino acids. From germline, CDR1 is ENHRY and CDR2 SYGVKD. CDR3: CAISDRGGETQYF. The DNA for the CDR3 is TGTGCCATCAGCGACAGGGGCGGTGAGACCCAGTACTTC.

V and J are TRBV6-1 and TRBJ2-7, with a weak D call TRBD1 (5 bases). Trimming took 6 bases from V and 3 from J, leaving 12 bases between them. The CDR3 runs 13 residues. CDR1 is MNHNS, CDR2 SASEGT, per germline. The CDR3: CASRNRYSYEQYF. The CDR3 DNA is TGTGCCAGCAGGAACAGGTATAGCTACGAGCAGTACTTC.

DNA for the CDR3: TGTGCCACCTTTCCCCGACAGGGTTGGGGAAATGAAAAACTGTTTTTT. This encodes CATFPRQGWGNEKLFF. The chain links TRBV6-5 to TRBJ1-4, with TRBD1 matching over 7 bases. V dropped 10 bases and J dropped 5; count of bases not matched to a gene: 16. Germline loops: CDR1 MNHEY, CDR2 SVGAGI. This CDR3 region has 16 residues.

The chain has TRBV12-3 or TRBV12-4 and TRBJ1-1; D is possibly TRBD1 (6 bases). Deletions cut 6 bases from V and 0 bases from J, with 11 bases between. The CDR3 has 14 amino acids. CDR3 sequence reads: CASSRGTLNTEAFF. In DNA, the CDR3 is TGTGCCAGCAGCCGGGGGACACTGAACACTGAAGCTTTCTTT.